These 12 T cell receptor beta chains were sequenced from one sample in a study of vaccination effects on CD4 cells after COVID-19. Clones were sequenced by immunoSEQ multiplex PCR, and TCRdb holds only the in-frame ones, with some missing. The data contain 35,000 to 40,000 clones, about three fifths of them singletons. Sequencing was preceded by expansion of antigen-specific CD4+ T cells with viral peptide pools in the ViraFEST assay. CD4+ T cells were isolated after around ten days of culture. Vaccinated recipients, who were negative for nucleocapsid antibodies, had no history of SARS-CoV-2 infection. No antigen has been assigned to these receptors. The source was CD4+ T cells from PBMCs cultured with HCoV-OC43 spike peptides, collected before COVID-19 vaccination. As to subset: HCoV-OC43 spike overlapping peptide pool stimulation. The receptors stem from a human donor who received a COVID-19 vaccine.

This clone has more than one count but fewer than ten. The chain combines TRBV6-5 with TRBJ2-3; a weak D match, TRBD1 (6 bases). This CDR3 is 12 amino acids long. V lost 6 bases, J lost 5 bases, and 9 bases lay in between. Germline CDR1 and CDR2: MNHEY and SVGAGI. CDR3 nucleotide sequence: TGTGCCAGCAGCTCACAGGGAGATACGCAGTATTTT. This codes for CASSSQGDTQYF.

This clone has just a few counts. The chain combines TRBV30 with TRBJ1-1; D perhaps matches TRBD1 (6 bases). Trimming pared 5 bases from V and 1 base from J, leaving 8 bases between. Germline-derived CDR1 and CDR2 are GTSNPN and SVGIG (reference sequence). There are 12 residues in the CDR3. CDR3 residues: CAWGQSNTEAFF. CDR3 DNA: TGTGCCTGGGGACAGTCGAACACTGAAGCTTTCTTT. Full variable domain (outside the CDR3, taken from reference TRBV30 and TRBJ1-1): SQTIHQWPATLVQPVGSPLSLECTVEGTSNPNLYWYRQAAGRGLQLLFYSVGIGQISSEVPQNLSASRPQDRQFILSSKKLLLSDSGFYLCAWGQSNTEAFFGQGTRLTVV.

CDR3 DNA sequence: TGTGCCAGCAGGGGGGAGGGGGAGACCCAGTACTTC. This gives the protein CASRGEGETQYF. This rearrangement joins TRBV2 to TRBJ2-5; 7 positions agree with TRBD2. V dropped 6 bases and J dropped 5; count of bases not matched to a gene: 3. Germline V gene lookup returns CDR1 SNHLY and CDR2 FYNNEI. This CDR3 region has 12 residues. Full variable domain (rest looked up from reference TRBV2 and TRBJ2-5): EPEVTQTPSHQVTQMGQEVILRCVPISNHLYFYWYRQILGQKVEFLVSFYNNEISEKSEIFDDQFSVERPDGSNFTLKIRSTKLEDSAMYFCASRGEGETQYFGPGTRLLVL.

This clone turned up a few times. The rearrangement links TRBV30 to TRBJ2-1; D is tentatively TRBD1 or TRBD2 (6 bases each). The CDR3 is 16 amino acids. Germline values: CDR1 GTSNPN, CDR2 SVGIG (reference sequence). The V and J ends lost 2 bases and 4 bases respectively, with 18 bases between them. This CDR3 is CAWSPPGRGLYNEQFF. CDR3 in DNA: TGTGCCTGGAGTCCCCCGGGCAGGGGACTTTACAATGAGCAGTTCTTC.

V gene TRBV24-1 combines with J gene TRBJ2-3, with D perhaps being TRBD1 or TRBD2 (5 bases each). V lost 6 bases to trimming and J lost 0 bases, with 12 bases between them. Germline V gene lookup returns CDR1 KGHDR and CDR2 SFDVKD. The CDR3 is 15 amino acids. CDR3 DNA: TGTGCCACCAGTATGGGGGAGCCTAGCACAGATACGCAGTATTTT. Its protein is CATSMGEPSTDTQYF.

This chain's CDR3 is CASSVALTGELFF. The CDR3 coding sequence is TGTGCCAGCAGTGTAGCCCTGACCGGGGAGCTGTTTTTT. The V call is TRBV2, the J call TRBJ2-2; D remains unclear. Germline V CDR1 and CDR2: SNHLY, FYNNEI. The V end lost 4 bases, the J end lost 5 bases, and 8 bases lay between the germline ends. The CDR3 spans 13 residues.

The genes are TRBV18 and TRBJ1-5; D remains ambiguous. The CDR3 runs to 9 residues. Germline CDR1 reads KGHSH; CDR2 reads LQKENI. Trimming cost V 4 bases and J 8 bases, with 0 bases left between them. The CDR3 spells CASSQPQHF. The CDR3 bases are TGTGCCAGCTCACAGCCCCAGCATTTT.

This clone was counted a single time. The chain couples TRBV15 to TRBJ1-1, with a possible D match to TRBD1 (5 bases). Per the germline V gene, CDR1 is LNHNV and CDR2 is YYDKDF (reference sequence). With 6 bases removed from V and 0 bases from J, the gap between germline ends came to 11 bases. This CDR3 region has 14 residues. The CDR3 bases are TGTGCCACCAGTCACGGACAATTGAACACTGAAGCTTTCTTT. Translation gives CATSHGQLNTEAFF. Looking up the rest from reference TRBV15 and TRBJ1-1 gives the full variable domain: DAMVIQNPRYQVTQFGKPVTLSCSQTLNHNVMYWYQQKSSQAPKLLFHYYDKDFNNEADTPDNFQSRRPNTSFCFLDIRSPGLGDTAMYLCATSHGQLNTEAFFGQGTRLTVV.

The chain employs TRBV9 and TRBJ1-6, with D unclear. This CDR3 has 15 residues. Germline CDR1 SGDLS, CDR2 YYNGEE. V dropped 4 bases and J dropped 7 bases, with 15 bases sitting between them. The CDR3 DNA sequence: TGTGCCAGCAGCCAACAAGGGAGGGAGAATTCACCCCTCCACTTT. Translation gives CASSQQGRENSPLHF.

Only one count was recorded for this clone. The rearrangement joins TRBV19 to TRBJ2-3; D perhaps matches TRBD1 (5 bases). There are 13 residues in the CDR3. Trimming left V 7 bases short and J 5 bases short, with 13 bases between. Germline V CDR1 and CDR2: LNHDA, SQIVND (reference sequence). CDR3 sequence: CASTGYQRDTQYF. CDR3 in DNA: TGTGCCAGTACAGGGTATCAGAGAGATACGCAGTATTTT.

The rearrangement uses TRBV4-1 and TRBJ1-4, with TRBD1 as a possible D gene (6 bases). The CDR3 is 15 residues long. With 7 bases removed from V and 6 bases from J, the gap between germline ends came to 18 bases. CDR1 and CDR2 from the germline V gene are MGHRA and YSYEKL. The CDR3 DNA reads as TGCGCCAGCACCCTAACAGGGAAAGGGTATGAAAAACTGTTTTTT. This gives the protein CASTLTGKGYEKLFF.

The V gene is TRBV7-8, the J gene TRBJ2-7; 9 nucleotides match TRBD2. The CDR3 covers 15 residues. V lost 1 base and J lost 7; bases outside the gene matches: 8. The germline V gene has CDR1 SGHVS and CDR2 FQNEAQ. The CDR3 nucleotides read TGTGCCAGCAGCTTAGTTGAGCGGGGGGTTGCTGAGCAGTACTTC. This gives the protein CASSLVERGVAEQYF. The full variable domain, its missing parts supplied by reference TRBV7-8 and TRBJ2-7, is GAGVSQSPRYKVAKRGQDVALRCDPISGHVSLFWYQQALGQGPEFLTYFQNEAQLDKSGLPSDRFFAERPEGSVSTLKIQRTQQEDSAVYLCASSLVERGVAEQYFGPGTRLTVT.